The 12 T cell receptor beta chains below all came from one sample that was sequenced in a study of blood T cells in healthy people across ages. A second PCR of about 7 to 11 cycles used a sample-barcoded 5' primer and a J-beta primer mix. TCRdb redid the calling of the 5' RACE reads with MiXCR, one entry per CDR3 protein. The sample lists 800,000 or so distinct CDR3 sequences, 35% to 60% occurring once. The sample consisted of blood. The receptors originated from a man aged 80 or over in good health.

This clonotype has a handful of counts. The gene calls are TRBV20-1 and TRBJ2-1; 7 bases match TRBD2. The CDR3 loop spans 13 amino acids. Germline CDR1 reads DFQATT; CDR2 reads SNEGSKA (reference sequence). V lost 4 bases, J lost 3 bases, and 3 bases stayed unmatched. CDR3 DNA: TGCAGTGCTATGGCGGGAGTCTACAATGAGCAGTTCTTC. Translated: CSAMAGVYNEQFF.

This clonotype occurred once. A much larger clone differs by one base, so this may be a read error. This sequence joins TRBV29-1 and TRBJ2-7, with D possibly matching TRBD1 (6 bases). CDR3 length: 12 amino acids. V lost 6 bases, J lost 6 bases, and 15 bases lay in between. In germline, CDR1 is SQVTM, CDR2 ANQGSEA. In DNA form, the CDR3 reads TGCAGCGTCCGGACAGTTTCCCTCGAGCAGTACTTC. It specifies CSVRTVSLEQYF.

The J gene is TRBJ1-2, the V gene TRBV24-1; no reliable D call. Germline V gene sequence: CDR1 KGHDR, CDR2 SFDVKD. The V end lost 3 bases, the J end lost 7 bases, and 14 bases lay between the germline ends. The CDR3 length is 14 residues. The CDR3, as DNA: TGTGCCACCAGTGATGACGGACGAGGGAGTGGCTACACCTTC. It codes for CATSDDGRGSGYTF.

This CDR3 is CSARLGGAYGYTF. Here the CDR3 DNA reads TGCAGTGCTAGGTTAGGGGGCGCTTATGGCTACACCTTC. This rearrangement joins TRBV20-1 to TRBJ1-2; TRBD1 matches at 7 bases. Trimming removed 3 bases from V and 5 bases from J; junction bases left unmatched: 6. Germline V gives CDR1 DFQATT, CDR2 SNEGSKA (reference sequence). The CDR3 consists of 13 residues.

The rearrangement uses TRBV6-1 and TRBJ2-7, with 7 bases identical to TRBD1. Trimming removed 4 bases from V and 3 bases from J; junction bases left unmatched: 9. The CDR3 has 15 amino acids. Per germline, CDR1 MNHNS and CDR2 SASEGT. The CDR3: CASSVGQATIYEQYF. CDR3 in DNA: TGTGCCAGCAGTGTAGGACAGGCTACCATCTACGAGCAGTACTTC.

This chain links TRBV12-3 or TRBV12-4 with TRBJ2-1; D is possibly TRBD2 (7 bases). Trimming removed 5 bases from V and 6 bases from J, with 14 bases in between. The CDR3 has 14 residues. CDR3 in amino acids: CASSLGEGGNEQFF. Written as DNA, the CDR3 is TGTGCCAGCAGTCTAGGGGAGGGGGGCAATGAGCAGTTCTTC.

This clonotype appeared a few times. The chain couples TRBV4-2 to TRBJ2-3; the D is unclear. The CDR3 loop spans 13 amino acids. V shed 0 bases and J shed 3 bases, with 4 bases lying between them. The V gene's germline CDR1 is LGHNA and CDR2 YNFKEQ. CDR3 sequence (DNA): TGTGCCAGCAGCCAAGATCGAACAGATACGCAGTATTTT. Translating it yields CASSQDRTDTQYF.

This clonotype was detected a few times. The V call is TRBV20-1, the J call TRBJ2-5; D is uncertain. This CDR3 is built from 15 residues. Per the germline V gene, CDR1 is DFQATT and CDR2 is SNEGSKA (reference sequence). With 3 bases removed from V and 1 base from J, the gap between germline ends came to 15 bases. In DNA form, the CDR3 reads TGCAGTGCTAGCATTTTAGAGGCTATCCAAGAGACCCAGTACTTC. Translated, it gives CSASILEAIQETQYF.

V is TRBV11-1 and J is TRBJ2-5; D is possibly TRBD2 (5 bases). The CDR3 spans 12 residues. Germline-derived CDR1 and CDR2 are SGHAT and FQDESV (reference sequence). The V and J ends lost 6 bases and 11 bases respectively, with 16 bases between them. Written as DNA, the CDR3 is TGTGCCAGCAGGGTCGCCGGAGGTGAGCAGTACTTC. As protein: CASRVAGGEQYF.

The genes are TRBV14 and TRBJ2-3; D is uncertain. Trimming removed 7 bases from V and 2 bases from J, with 10 bases in between. The CDR3 consists of 13 residues. Germline V gives CDR1 SGHDN, CDR2 FVKESK. The CDR3, as DNA: TGTGCCAGCAATAGCCCCTTCACAGATACGCAGTATTTT. Protein product: CASNSPFTDTQYF. Looking up the rest from reference TRBV14 and TRBJ2-3 gives the full variable domain: EAGVTQFPSHSVIEKGQTVTLRCDPISGHDNLYWYRRVMGKEIKFLLHFVKESKQDESGMPNNRFLAERTGGTYSTLKVQPAELEDSGVYFCASNSPFTDTQYFGPGTRLTVL.

The CDR3 nucleotides read TGCAGTGCTAGAGGAGAGTTTTCCTACAATGAGCAGTTCTTC. This translates into CSARGEFSYNEQFF. This sequence joins TRBV20-1 and TRBJ2-1, with unresolved D. Trimming removed 1 base at V and 1 base at J, with 8 bases between. Germline-derived CDR1 and CDR2 are DFQATT and SNEGSKA (reference sequence). The CDR3 covers 14 residues.

This chain joins TRBV9 and TRBJ2-4; the match to TRBD2 covers 7 bases. The CDR3 sequence is 14 residues long. V trimming: 0 bases; J trimming: 6 bases; junction bases outside the gene matches: 3. Germline CDR1 SGDLS, CDR2 YYNGEE. The CDR3 DNA follows: TGTGCCAGCAGCGTAGGCCCTAGCGGAAACATTCAGTACTTC. It translates to CASSVGPSGNIQYF.